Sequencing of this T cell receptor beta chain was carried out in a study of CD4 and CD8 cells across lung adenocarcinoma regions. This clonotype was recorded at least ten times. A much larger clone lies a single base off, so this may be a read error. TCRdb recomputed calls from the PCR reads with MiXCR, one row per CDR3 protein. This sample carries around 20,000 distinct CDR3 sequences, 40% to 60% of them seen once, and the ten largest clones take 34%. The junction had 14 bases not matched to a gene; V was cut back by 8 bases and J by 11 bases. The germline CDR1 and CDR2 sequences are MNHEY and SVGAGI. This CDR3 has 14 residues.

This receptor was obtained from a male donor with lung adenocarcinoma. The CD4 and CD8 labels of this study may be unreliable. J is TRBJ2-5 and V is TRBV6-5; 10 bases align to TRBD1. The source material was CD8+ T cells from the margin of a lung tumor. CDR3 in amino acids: CASPGTGVGSEQYF. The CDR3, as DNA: TGTGCCAGCCCCGGGACAGGGGTTGGAAGTGAGCAGTACTTC.